This section outlines one TCR beta chain sequence together with its context. Its antigen is not known. This sample stems from a study of beta chain features in type 1 diabetes. General study results and limits: Within each of all four CD4+ subsets, Type 1 diabetes patients had TCRB CDR3s that were moderately but significantly shorter. Across patients, naive, central memory and Treg TCRB repertoires exhibited apparently greater similarity than was observed across healthy donors. Individuals with type 1 diabetes displayed fewer insertions and more deletions at VDJ junctions.

The germline V gene encodes CDR1 LNHDA and CDR2 SQIVND (reference sequence). The V gene lost 3 bases and the J gene lost 0 bases, with 21 bases spanning the gap. The length of the CDR3 is 20 residues. Isolation of CD4+ naive, central memory, regulatory and stem cell-like memory cells was achieved by sorting via CD45RO/CCR7/CD25/CD127/CD95/CD27. The study reverse transcribed the entire isolated RNA, so it sequenced expressed TCRB transcripts. Here immunoSEQ multiplex PCR was the method, and the copy in TCRdb shows in-frame clones only, minus some. The repertoire includes 300,000 to 450,000 clones, roughly 12% of them detected once, and around 0.0099% sits in the top ten.

This chain connects TRBV19 to TRBJ2-6; maybe TRBD1 (5 bases). The source of this sequence is a woman between 18 and 30 years old with type 1 diabetes. Sequencing input: naive CD4+ T cells from blood. CDR3 nucleotides: TGTGCCAGTAGTATCGGGTTTGTTAGTGACAGCCTCTCTGGGGCCAACGTCCTGACTTTC. As protein: CASSIGFVSDSLSGANVLTF.